The 2 T cell receptor beta chains given below trace back to one sample, sequenced in a study of shared clonotypes between healthy human individuals. Selected positively for CCR7 and CD45RO-negative, naive CD8 cells excluded terminally differentiated effector memory CD45RA+ cells. Produced via immunoSEQ multiplex PCR; TCRdb's table is partial and in-frame only. The table shows about 750,000 clones, with around 93% occurring only once. Material for sequencing was naive CD8+ T cells sorted from blood. Receptors originate from a man in his thirties or forties in good health.

This clone was counted once. The rearrangement links TRBV5-1 to TRBJ1-1; 7 nucleotides align to TRBD1. The CDR3 is 13 residues long. Looked up from germline, CDR1 is SGHRS and CDR2 is YFSETQ. V was pared by 5 bases and J by 7 bases, with 8 bases of the junction left unmatched. CDR3 loop: CASRGTGAIEAFF. CDR3 sequence (DNA): TGCGCCAGCAGGGGCACAGGGGCCATTGAAGCTTTCTTT.

This chain joins TRBV6-4 and TRBJ2-1; no definite D call. The V and J ends lost 4 bases and 8 bases respectively, with 12 bases between them. This CDR3 is built from 13 residues. Per the germline V gene, CDR1 is MRHNA and CDR2 is SNTAGT. The chain's CDR3 is CASSVVPKDEQFF. In DNA, the CDR3 is TGTGCCAGCAGTGTAGTACCCAAAGATGAGCAGTTCTTC.